This T cell receptor (beta chain) was retrieved from a study of CD8 T cells in ankylosing spondylitis. This clonotype has at least ten counts. Its antigen is not identified. Quantitative 5'-RACE with molecular barcodes generated TCR beta libraries. From the 5' RACE reads, TCRdb called clonotypes with MiXCR, one entry per CDR3 protein. The sample has about 140,000 distinct CDR3 sequences, 7% to 8% seen once; the top ten hold around 12%. Trimming left V 0 bases short and J 4 bases short, with 12 bases between. This CDR3 is built from 16 residues. Study-wide results and caveats: Disease-linked clones displayed a CD8+ phenotype and appeared relatively rarely in peripheral blood.

The receptor was isolated from a female donor with ankylosing spondylitis or in good health (not recorded which). The V gene is TRBV12-3 or TRBV12-4, the J gene TRBJ2-2; the D is unclear. Sequenced material: blood, either unsorted or a sorted T cell fraction (not recorded which). CDR3 region: CASSLAARPGTGELFF. In DNA form, the CDR3 reads TGTGCCAGCAGTTTAGCGGCCAGGCCTGGCACCGGGGAGCTGTTTTTT.